The 14 T cell receptor beta chains in this list originate from one sample, sequenced in a study of cytomegalovirus exposure and HLA in healthy donors. Use of 60 Vbeta and 13 Jbeta primers characterized the PCR. Clones were sequenced by immunoSEQ multiplex PCR, and TCRdb holds only the in-frame ones, with some missing. The table has about 70,000 clones, 75% to 90% seen once. Sequenced material: PBMCs. These receptors all come from a woman aged 25 to 39 in good health and CMV-seropositive.

The chain employs TRBV5-4 and TRBJ2-7, with 14 bases that match TRBD2. Germline values: CDR1 SGHNT, CDR2 YYREEE (reference sequence). After removal of 4 bases from V and 5 bases from J, the junction contained 11 bases not matched to a gene. The CDR3 runs to 17 residues. The CDR3 coding sequence is TGTGCCAGCAGCCCGGGACTAGCGGGAGTTTGGGGGAACGAGCAGTACTTC. It yields the protein CASSPGLAGVWGNEQYF.

The chain has TRBV29-1 and TRBJ2-2, with 9 bases fitting TRBD2. With V trimmed by 5 bases and J by 5 bases, 9 bases remained unmatched. The CDR3 consists of 15 residues. Germline values: CDR1 SQVTM, CDR2 ANQGSEA. DNA for the CDR3: TGCAGCGTTTGGGCTAGCGGGGAGTCAACCGGGGAGCTGTTTTTT. It is translated as CSVWASGESTGELFF.

This rearrangement joins TRBV7-9 to TRBJ2-1; TRBD2 matches 16 bases. Germline trimming cut 5 bases from V and 15 bases from J; bases unmatched to any gene: 10. Germline CDR1 SEHNR, CDR2 FQNEAQ (reference sequence). CDR3 length: 15 residues. CDR3 sequence (DNA): TGTGCCAGCAGCCCCGGGGGGACTAGCGGGAGGGCCGGGTTCTTC. Translating it yields CASSPGGTSGRAGFF.

The rearrangement links TRBV7-8 to TRBJ1-5; D gene ambiguous. Trimming removed 0 bases at V and 0 bases at J, with 12 bases between. Germline assignment: CDR1 SGHVS and CDR2 FQNEAQ. The CDR3 consists of 17 residues. The CDR3 region has the DNA TGTGCCAGCAGCTTAGCGGCCCCATACTATAGCAATCAGCCCCAGCATTTT. It is translated as CASSLAAPYYSNQPQHF.

V gene TRBV9 combines with J gene TRBJ2-1; D is uncertain. The CDR3 runs to 13 residues. Trimming took 1 base from V and 5 from J, leaving 7 bases between them. The germline gives CDR1 SGDLS, CDR2 YYNGEE. CDR3: CASSVTYDNEQFF. CDR3 DNA: TGTGCCAGCAGCGTAACCTATGACAATGAGCAGTTCTTC.

The rearrangement links TRBV5-6 to TRBJ1-1, with D unclear. The CDR3 is 13 amino acids. Germline CDR1 and CDR2: SGHDT and YYEEEE. Trimming shortened V by 0 bases and J by 4 bases, and 7 bases separated the two germline ends. The CDR3 DNA reads as TGTGCCAGCAGCTTGGACATGGCCACTGAAGCTTTCTTT. This gives the protein CASSLDMATEAFF.

The chain recombines TRBV6-5 with TRBJ1-2; TRBD1 agrees at 7 bases. J lost 4 bases, V lost 5 bases, and 7 bases had no gene match. The germline gives CDR1 MNHEY, CDR2 SVGAGI. This CDR3 spans 14 amino acids. The CDR3 DNA sequence: TGTGCCAGCAGTGTCAGACAGGGCCTCTATGGCTACACCTTC. It codes for CASSVRQGLYGYTF.

This chain links TRBV10-3 with TRBJ1-2; 7 bases map to TRBD1. Germline loops: CDR1 ENHRY, CDR2 SYGVKD. V gave up 8 bases and J gave up 0 bases; unmatched junction bases: 6. This CDR3 comprises 14 residues. The CDR3 loop is CAIRQGETNYGYTF. Written as DNA, the CDR3 is TGTGCCATCCGCCAGGGGGAGACTAACTATGGCTACACCTTC.

This clone was recorded only once. An end of the junction differs from the germline gene, which may be a read error. The same CDR3 can be traced to other DNA sequences in this sample. The chain joins TRBV19 to TRBJ1-1, with 8 bases lining up with TRBD1. Germline V gene lookup returns CDR1 LNHDA and CDR2 SQIVND (reference sequence). The CDR3 has 13 amino acids. The CDR3 reads CASSLQGVLEAFF. CDR3 in DNA: TGCGCCAGTAGTTTACAGGGGGTTCTTGAAGCTTTCTTT.

This CDR3 is CASSHPGTGDQKLFF. The DNA of the CDR3 is TGTGCCAGCAGCCACCCCGGGACAGGGGATCAAAAACTGTTTTTT. This chain links TRBV7-9 with TRBJ1-4; 10 bases agree with TRBD1. The V segment lost 5 bases and the J segment 9 bases; nucleotides outside the gene matches: 9. The V gene's germline CDR1 is SEHNR and CDR2 FQNEAQ (reference sequence). The CDR3 loop spans 15 amino acids.

This chain links TRBV2 with TRBJ2-3; D not certain. The CDR3 consists of 16 residues. Germline CDR1 reads SNHLY; CDR2 reads FYNNEI. V lost 6 bases and J lost 0, with 16 bases in between. CDR3 sequence: CASSLTHPPSTDTQYF. In DNA form, the CDR3 reads TGTGCCAGCAGCTTGACTCACCCCCCTAGCACAGATACGCAGTATTTT.

This chain joins TRBV10-3 and TRBJ1-5; no clear D gene. In germline, CDR1 is ENHRY, CDR2 SYGVKD. V lost 5 bases and J 0 bases, leaving 8 bases between the germline ends. The CDR3 runs to 14 residues. The CDR3 nucleotides are TGTGCCATCAGTCACGGTTATAGCAATCAGCCCCAGCATTTT. Translation: CAISHGYSNQPQHF.

The chain recombines TRBV4-2 with TRBJ2-1; the match to TRBD2 covers 10 bases. Germline CDR1 reads LGHNA; CDR2 reads YNFKEQ. V lost 2 bases, J lost 7 bases, and 5 bases stayed unmatched. This CDR3 is 15 amino acids long. The CDR3 nucleotides are TGTGCCAGCAGCCAACTAGCGGGAGAGGGGAATGAGCAGTTCTTC. Its translation is CASSQLAGEGNEQFF.

The chain uses TRBV10-3 and TRBJ2-7, with D possibly being TRBD1 (7 bases). Germline-derived CDR1 and CDR2 are ENHRY and SYGVKD. Trimming took off 5 bases at V and 0 bases at J, with 11 bases between the two ends. This CDR3 has 14 residues. The CDR3 DNA is TGTGCCATCAGTTGGGGGGACAGCTCCTACGAGCAGTACTTC. This encodes CAISWGDSSYEQYF.